This T cell receptor beta chain comes out of a study of T-cell reconstitution after alpha-beta-depleted transplantation in children. This CDR3 contains 13 residues. Trimming cost V 1 base and J 14 bases; bases outside gene matches: 8. The V gene's germline CDR1 is SGHRS and CDR2 YFSETQ. Unique molecular identifiers were built into the TCRbeta library. Using its own MiXCR run on the PCR reads, TCRdb lists one record per CDR3 protein. The sample records a few hundred thousand distinct CDR3 sequences, roughly a tenth being singletons. Only a few counts were recorded for this clonotype. The TCR comes from a human donor who donated a stem cell graft to a child with acute myeloid leukemia. J is TRBJ2-1 and V is TRBV5-1; 8 bases match TRBD2. The sample here was PBMCs from the stem cell graft donor, taken from the stem cell graft. The CDR3 DNA sequence: TGCGCCAGCAGCTTGACGAACGGGGGGGCCAAGTTCTTC. Its translation: CASSLTNGGAKFF.